This TCR beta chain was recorded in a study of cytomegalovirus exposure and HLA in healthy donors. Study-level results: Later analysis identified about 17,000 TCR beta sequences associated with HLA alleles, using a false discovery rate threshold of 0.05.

The donors (healthy individuals) were bone marrow donors. The PCR ran on 60 Vbeta and 13 Jbeta primers. Data came from immunoSEQ multiplex PCR; TCRdb stores just in-frame clones and leaves some out. The data contain around 200,000 clones, around 70% of them singletons. On this clone itself: Its antigen is still unknown.

Germline CDR1 is LNHNV and CDR2 is YYDKDF (reference sequence). The CDR3 spans 14 residues. V shed 5 bases and J shed 5 bases, with 12 bases lying between them. J is TRBJ1-4 and V is TRBV15, with D unclear. The sequencing sample was made of PBMCs. The sequence was collected from a man in his forties in good health and CMV-seropositive. CDR3 in DNA: TGTGCCACCAGCCCCGGCGGAGGGAATGAAAAACTGTTTTTT. It specifies CATSPGGGNEKLFF.